The clone carrying this TCR beta chain was picked up a small number of times. The target antigen is unknown. This specimen belongs to a study of blood T cells in healthy people across ages. For the second PCR, which ran for about 6 to 12 cycles, a sample-barcoded 5' primer and a J-beta primer mix were used. A single record per CDR3 protein comes from TCRdb applying MiXCR to the 5' RACE reads. The table has 1.2 million to 1.5 million distinct CDR3 sequences, almost 60% seen once. The junction had 7 bases not matched to a gene; V was cut back by 0 bases and J by 8 bases. Germline-derived CDR1 and CDR2 are SQVTM and ANQGSEA. CDR3 length: 14 amino acids. Whole-study results and caveats: In older individuals, TCR beta diversity per million T cells was lower, falling roughly linearly with age. Donor CMV infection status was unknown, possibly confounding age-related changes in expanded clonotypes.

This sequence was found in a man younger than 35 in good health. The rearrangement joins TRBV29-1 to TRBJ1-2; 9 positions agree with TRBD1. The sequenced material came from blood. The CDR3 sequence is CSVEDSDGTGGYTF. The CDR3 DNA is TGCAGCGTTGAAGACAGCGACGGGACAGGGGGCTACACCTTC.